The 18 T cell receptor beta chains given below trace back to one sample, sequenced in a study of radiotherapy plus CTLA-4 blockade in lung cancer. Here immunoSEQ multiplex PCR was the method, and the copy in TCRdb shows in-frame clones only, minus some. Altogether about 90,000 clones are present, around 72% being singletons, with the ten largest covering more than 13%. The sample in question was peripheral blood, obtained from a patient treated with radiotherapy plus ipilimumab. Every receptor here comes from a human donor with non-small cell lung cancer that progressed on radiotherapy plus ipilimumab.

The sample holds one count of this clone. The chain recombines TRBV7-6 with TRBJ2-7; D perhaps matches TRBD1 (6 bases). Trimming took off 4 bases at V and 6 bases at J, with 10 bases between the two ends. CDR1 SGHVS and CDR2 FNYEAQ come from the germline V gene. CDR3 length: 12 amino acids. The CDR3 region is CASSSQGAEQYF. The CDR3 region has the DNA TGTGCCAGCAGCTCACAGGGAGCCGAGCAGTACTTC.

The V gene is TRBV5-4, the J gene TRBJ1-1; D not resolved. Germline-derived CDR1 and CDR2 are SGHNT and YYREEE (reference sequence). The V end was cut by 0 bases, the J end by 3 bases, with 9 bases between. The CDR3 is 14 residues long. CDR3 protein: CASSLEPEDTEAFF. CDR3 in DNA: TGTGCCAGCAGCTTGGAGCCCGAGGACACTGAAGCTTTCTTT.

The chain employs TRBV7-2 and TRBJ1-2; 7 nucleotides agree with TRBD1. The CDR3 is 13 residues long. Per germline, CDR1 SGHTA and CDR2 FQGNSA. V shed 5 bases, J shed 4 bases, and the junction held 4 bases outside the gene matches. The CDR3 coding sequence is TGTGCCAGCAGCCAGGGGGGGGCCTATGGCTACACCTTC. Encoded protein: CASSQGGAYGYTF.

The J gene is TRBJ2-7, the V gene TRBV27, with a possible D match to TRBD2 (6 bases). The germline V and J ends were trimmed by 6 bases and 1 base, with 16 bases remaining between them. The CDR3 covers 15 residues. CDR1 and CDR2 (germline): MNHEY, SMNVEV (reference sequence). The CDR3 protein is CASSLPSRGSYEQYF. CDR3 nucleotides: TGTGCCAGCAGCCTTCCGTCGCGGGGTTCCTACGAGCAGTACTTC.

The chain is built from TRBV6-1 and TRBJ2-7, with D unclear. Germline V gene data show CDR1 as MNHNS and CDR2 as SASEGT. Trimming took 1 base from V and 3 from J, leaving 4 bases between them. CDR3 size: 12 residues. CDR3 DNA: TGTGCCAGCAGTGAAGGTCGCTACGAGCAGTACTTC. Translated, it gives CASSEGRYEQYF.

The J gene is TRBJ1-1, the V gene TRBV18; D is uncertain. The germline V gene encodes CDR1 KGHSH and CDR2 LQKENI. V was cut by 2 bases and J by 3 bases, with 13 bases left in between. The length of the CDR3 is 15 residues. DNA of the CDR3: TGTGCCAGCTCACCAAACAATGCGCCGGACACTGAAGCTTTCTTT. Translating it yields CASSPNNAPDTEAFF.

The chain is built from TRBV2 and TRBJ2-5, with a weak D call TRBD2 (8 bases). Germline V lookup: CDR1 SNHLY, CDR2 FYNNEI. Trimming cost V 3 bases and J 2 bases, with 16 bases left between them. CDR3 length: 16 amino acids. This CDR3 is CASSEGLGQEQETQYF. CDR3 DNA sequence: TGTGCCAGCAGTGAGGGACTAGGACAGGAGCAAGAGACCCAGTACTTC. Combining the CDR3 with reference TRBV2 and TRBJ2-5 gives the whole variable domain EPEVTQTPSHQVTQMGQEVILRCVPISNHLYFYWYRQILGQKVEFLVSFYNNEISEKSEIFDDQFSVERPDGSNFTLKIRSTKLEDSAMYFCASSEGLGQEQETQYFGPGTRLLVL.

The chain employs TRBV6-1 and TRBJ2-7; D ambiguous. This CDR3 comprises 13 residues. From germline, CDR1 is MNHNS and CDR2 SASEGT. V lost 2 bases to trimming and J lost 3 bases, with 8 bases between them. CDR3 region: CASSELGLYEQYF. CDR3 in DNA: TGTGCCAGCAGTGAACTGGGTCTCTACGAGCAGTACTTC.

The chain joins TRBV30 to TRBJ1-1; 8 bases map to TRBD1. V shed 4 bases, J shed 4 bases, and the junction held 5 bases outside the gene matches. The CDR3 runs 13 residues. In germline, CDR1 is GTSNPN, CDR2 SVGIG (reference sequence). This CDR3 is CAWTYRGGTEAFF. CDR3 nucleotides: TGTGCCTGGACCTACAGGGGGGGCACTGAAGCTTTCTTT. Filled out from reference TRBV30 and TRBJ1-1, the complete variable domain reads SQTIHQWPATLVQPVGSPLSLECTVEGTSNPNLYWYRQAAGRGLQLLFYSVGIGQISSEVPQNLSASRPQDRQFILSSKKLLLSDSGFYLCAWTYRGGTEAFFGQGTRLTVV.

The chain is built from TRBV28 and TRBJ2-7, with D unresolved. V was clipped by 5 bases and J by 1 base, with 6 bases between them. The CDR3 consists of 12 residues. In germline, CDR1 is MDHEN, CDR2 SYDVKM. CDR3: CASSGSSYEQYF. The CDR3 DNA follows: TGTGCCAGCAGTGGGTCTTCCTACGAGCAGTACTTC.

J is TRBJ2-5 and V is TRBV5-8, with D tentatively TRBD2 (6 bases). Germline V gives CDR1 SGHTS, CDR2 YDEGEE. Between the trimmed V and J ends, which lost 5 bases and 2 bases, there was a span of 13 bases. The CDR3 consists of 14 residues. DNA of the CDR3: TGTGCCAGCAGTTCTCGGACTAATCAAGAGACCCAGTACTTC. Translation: CASSSRTNQETQYF.

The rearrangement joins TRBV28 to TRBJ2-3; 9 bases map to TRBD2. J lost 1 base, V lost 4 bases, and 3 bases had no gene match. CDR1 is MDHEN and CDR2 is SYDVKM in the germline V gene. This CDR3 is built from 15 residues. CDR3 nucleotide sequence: TGTGCCAGCAGTTATGGCGGGAGGGGCACAGATACGCAGTATTTT. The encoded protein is CASSYGGRGTDTQYF.

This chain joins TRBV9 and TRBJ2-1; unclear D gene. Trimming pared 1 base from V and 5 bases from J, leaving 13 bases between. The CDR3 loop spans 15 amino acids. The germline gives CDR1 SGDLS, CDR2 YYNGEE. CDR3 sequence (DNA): TGTGCCAGCAGCGTAAGGGCTGACCAAAACAATGAGCAGTTCTTC. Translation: CASSVRADQNNEQFF. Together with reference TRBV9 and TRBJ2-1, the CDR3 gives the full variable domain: DSGVTQTPKHLITATGQRVTLRCSPRSGDLSVYWYQQSLDQGLQFLIQYYNGEERAKGNILERFSAQQFPDLHSELNLSSLELGDSALYFCASSVRADQNNEQFFGPGTRLTVL.

CDR3 DNA: TGTGCCAGCAGCTTGACTAGCGGGAGGATAGATACGCAGTATTTT. Translating it yields CASSLTSGRIDTQYF. The chain has TRBV11-2 and TRBJ2-3; 13 bases align to TRBD2. The germline V gene has CDR1 SGHAT and CDR2 FQNNGV. The CDR3 runs to 15 residues. V lost 3 bases to trimming and J lost 5 bases; unmatched junction nucleotides: 2.

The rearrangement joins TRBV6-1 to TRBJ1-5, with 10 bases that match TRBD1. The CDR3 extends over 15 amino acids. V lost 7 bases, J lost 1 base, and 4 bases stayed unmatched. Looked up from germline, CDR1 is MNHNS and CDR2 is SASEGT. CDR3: CASKGQGVSNQPQHF. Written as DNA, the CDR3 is TGTGCCAGCAAAGGACAGGGGGTAAGCAATCAGCCCCAGCATTTT.

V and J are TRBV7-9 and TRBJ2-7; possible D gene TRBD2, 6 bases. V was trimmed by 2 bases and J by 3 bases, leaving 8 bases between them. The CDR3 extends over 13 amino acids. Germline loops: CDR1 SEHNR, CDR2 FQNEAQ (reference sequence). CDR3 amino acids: CASSLPGDYEQYF. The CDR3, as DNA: TGTGCCAGCAGCTTACCGGGGGACTACGAGCAGTACTTC. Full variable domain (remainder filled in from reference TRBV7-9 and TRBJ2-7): DTGVSQNPRHKITKRGQNVTFRCDPISEHNRLYWYRQTLGQGPEFLTYFQNEAQLEKSRLLSDRFSAERPKGSFSTLEIQRTEQGDSAMYLCASSLPGDYEQYFGPGTRLTVT.

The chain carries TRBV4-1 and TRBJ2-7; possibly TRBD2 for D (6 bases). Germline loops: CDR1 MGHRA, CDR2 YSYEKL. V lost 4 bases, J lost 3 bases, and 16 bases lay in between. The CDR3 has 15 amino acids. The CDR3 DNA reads TGCGCCAGCAGCCCCCGGGGGTTGATGAGCTACGAGCAGTACTTC. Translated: CASSPRGLMSYEQYF.

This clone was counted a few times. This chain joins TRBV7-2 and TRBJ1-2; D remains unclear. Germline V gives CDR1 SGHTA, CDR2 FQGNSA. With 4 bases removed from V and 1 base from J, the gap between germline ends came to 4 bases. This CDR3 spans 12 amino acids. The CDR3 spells CASSSRNYGYTF. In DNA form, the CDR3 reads TGTGCCAGCAGCTCCCGTAACTATGGCTACACCTTC.